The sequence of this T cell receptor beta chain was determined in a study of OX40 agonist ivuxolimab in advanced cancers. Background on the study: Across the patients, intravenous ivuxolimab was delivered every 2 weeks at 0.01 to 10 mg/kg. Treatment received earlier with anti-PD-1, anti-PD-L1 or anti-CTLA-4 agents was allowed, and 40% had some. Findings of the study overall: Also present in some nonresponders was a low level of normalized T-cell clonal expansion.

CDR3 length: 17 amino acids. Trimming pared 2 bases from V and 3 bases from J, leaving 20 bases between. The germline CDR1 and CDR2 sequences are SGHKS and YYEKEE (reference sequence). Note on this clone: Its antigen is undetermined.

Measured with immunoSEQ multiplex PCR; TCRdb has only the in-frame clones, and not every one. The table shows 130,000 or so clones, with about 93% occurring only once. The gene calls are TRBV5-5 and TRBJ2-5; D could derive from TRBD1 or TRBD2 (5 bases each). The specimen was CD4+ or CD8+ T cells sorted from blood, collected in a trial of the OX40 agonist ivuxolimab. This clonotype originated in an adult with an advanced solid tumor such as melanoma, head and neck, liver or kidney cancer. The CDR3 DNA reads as TGTGCCAGCAGCTTCCCTAGCACCGGGACGGGGAAAGAGACCCAGTACTTC. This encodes CASSFPSTGTGKETQYF.